The 5 T cell receptor beta chains below all came from one sample that was sequenced in a study of blood T cells in healthy people across ages (dated by TCRdb to about 2015). Preparation of the library involved 5' RACE. TCRdb names Illumina HiSeq 2500 as the instrument used. A second PCR of about 6 to 12 cycles was run with a J-beta primer mix and a sample-barcoded 5' primer. The public reads were reanalyzed by TCRdb: fastp trimming at Q25, MiXCR alignment, in-frame beta chains only. Each entry merges the rows of one CDR3 protein and shows their most common DNA and genes. The sample table lists more than 900,000 distinct CDR3 sequences, about 29% of them with a count of one. Of the sample, roughly a tenth falls within the top ten clones. The same sample was also used in a study of T cells of mothers and their children.

Sequencing input: blood. The receptor source for this set is a woman aged 40 to 50 in good health.

Ten or more counts support this clonotype. The genes are TRBV3-1 and TRBJ2-7, with no clear D. The CDR3 has 14 residues. Germline CDR1 is LGHDT and CDR2 is YNNKEL (reference sequence). The germline V and J ends were trimmed by 0 bases and 0 bases, with 6 bases remaining between them. The CDR3 DNA reads TGTGCCAGCAGCCAAGATCGTCGCTCCTACGAGCAGTACTTC. Its translation is CASSQDRRSYEQYF.

A note on this clonotype: One base away lies a much larger clone, so this may be a sequencing read error. The genes are TRBV7-6 and TRBJ2-7; possibly TRBD1 for D (7 bases). The J call may be incorrect, as the DNA end agrees better with TRBJ2-4. CDR1 SGHVS and CDR2 FNYEAQ come from the germline V gene. The CDR3 spans 15 residues. The CDR3 DNA is TGTGCCAGCAGCTTATCAGGGGGGAACCGAAACATTCAGTACTTC. It specifies CASSLSGGNRNIQYF.

Notes on this clonotype: A much more abundant neighbour one base away suggests this may be a read error. V and J are TRBV20-1 and TRBJ2-4; 8 nucleotides line up with TRBD2. After removal of 3 bases from V and 13 bases from J, the junction contained 20 bases not matched to a gene. Germline V gene data show CDR1 as DFQATT and CDR2 as SNEGSKA (reference sequence). This CDR3 is 16 amino acids long. The DNA of the CDR3 is TGCAGTGCTAGCGTATTAGCGGGGCGCTCCTACAATGAGCAGTACTTC. Translating gives CSASVLAGRSYNEQYF.

The chain employs TRBV7-2 and TRBJ1-2; 8 bases line up with TRBD1. J was trimmed by 0 bases and V by 5 bases; bases with no gene match: 11. This CDR3 spans 17 amino acids. Germline CDR1 is SGHTA and CDR2 is FQGNSA. In DNA form, the CDR3 reads TGTGCCAGCAGCGGCTCAATGGGACAGGCGACTAACTATGGCTACACCTTC. Its translation is CASSGSMGQATNYGYTF.

The chain uses TRBV2 and TRBJ1-1; D is undetermined. The length of the CDR3 is 13 residues. Trimming left V 6 bases short and J 6 bases short, with 14 bases between. The germline CDR1 and CDR2 sequences are SNHLY and FYNNEI. The CDR3, as DNA: TGTGCCAGCAGCCGGACGACAAACTCTGAAGCTTTCTTT. It is translated as CASSRTTNSEAFF.